This entry is about one T cell receptor beta chain. Produced via immunoSEQ multiplex PCR; TCRdb's table is partial and in-frame only. The sample lists some 220,000 clones; 88% were seen once. CDR1 is SGHVS and CDR2 is FQNEAQ in the germline V gene. The CDR3 spans 15 residues. V was pared by 0 bases and J by 4 bases, with 10 bases between. Living in 24 US areas, the participants were between about 18 and 100 years of age. The data were obtained in a study of blood T cell repertoires in COVID-19. Study summary: The United States, Italy and Spain were the sources of the acute and convalescent COVID-19 samples.

The clonotype originates from a woman under 40 who had recovered from COVID-19. V is TRBV7-8 and J is TRBJ1-5; D not certain. Sequenced sample: PBMCs or T cells enriched from blood (not recorded which). This CDR3 is CASSLAGSPNQPQHF. The CDR3 region has the DNA TGTGCCAGCAGCTTAGCGGGCAGTCCTAATCAGCCCCAGCATTTT.